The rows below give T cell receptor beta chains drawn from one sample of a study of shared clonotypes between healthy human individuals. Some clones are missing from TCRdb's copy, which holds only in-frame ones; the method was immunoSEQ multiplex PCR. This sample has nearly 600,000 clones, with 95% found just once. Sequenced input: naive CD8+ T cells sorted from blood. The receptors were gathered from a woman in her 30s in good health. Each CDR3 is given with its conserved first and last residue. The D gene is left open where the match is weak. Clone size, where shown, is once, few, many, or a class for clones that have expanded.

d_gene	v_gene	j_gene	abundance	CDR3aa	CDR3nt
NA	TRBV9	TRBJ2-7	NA	CASSNGPLGYEQYF	TGTGCCAGCAGCAACGGGCCTTTGGGCTACGAGCAGTACTTC
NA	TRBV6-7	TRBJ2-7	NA	CASTAAGQVSSYEQYF	TGTGCCAGCACCGCAGCCGGGCAGGTGAGCTCCTACGAGCAGTACTTC
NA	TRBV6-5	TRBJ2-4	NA	CASSYFVDPEKRIQYF	TGTGCCAGCAGTTATTTTGTTGACCCCGAAAAACGGATTCAGTACTTC
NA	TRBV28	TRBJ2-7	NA	CASRPQASAFYSYEQYF	TGTGCCAGCAGGCCACAAGCTAGCGCCTTCTACTCCTACGAGCAGTACTTC
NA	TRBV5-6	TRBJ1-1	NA	CASSLGASVQAFF	TGTGCCAGCAGCTTGGGGGCCTCAGTACAAGCTTTCTTT
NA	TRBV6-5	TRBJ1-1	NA	CASSYGGLAFF	TGTGCCAGCAGTTACGGGGGCCTAGCTTTCTTT
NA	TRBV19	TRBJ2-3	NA	CASSMDLVGTDTQYF	TGTGCCAGTAGTATGGACCTTGTTGGCACAGATACGCAGTATTTT
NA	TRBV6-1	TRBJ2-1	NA	CASSAHLGRGELDEQFF	TGTGCCAGCAGTGCGCACCTGGGGAGAGGGGAGCTGGATGAGCAGTTCTTC
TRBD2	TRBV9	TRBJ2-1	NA	CASSVGAGEGLEQFF	TGTGCCAGCAGCGTAGGGGCGGGAGAAGGCCTGGAGCAGTTCTTC
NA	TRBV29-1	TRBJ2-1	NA	CSVVFRLRHEQFF	TGCAGCGTTGTTTTCAGGCTACGGCATGAGCAGTTCTTC
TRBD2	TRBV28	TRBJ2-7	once	CASSYNRLAGDYEQYF	TGTGCCAGCAGTTATAATCGACTAGCGGGAGACTACGAGCAGTACTTC
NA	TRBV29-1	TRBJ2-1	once	CSVEFAPYNEQFF	TGCAGCGTTGAATTCGCACCGTACAATGAGCAGTTCTTC
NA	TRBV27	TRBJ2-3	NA	CASSLYVTDTQYF	TGTGCCAGCAGTTTATACGTCACAGATACGCAGTATTTT
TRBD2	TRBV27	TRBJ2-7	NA	CASSLVGLADYEQYF	TGTGCCAGCAGTTTAGTAGGGCTAGCGGACTACGAGCAGTACTTC
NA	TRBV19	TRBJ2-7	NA	CASSPSAGFSYEQYF	TGTGCCAGTAGTCCGTCAGCAGGTTTCTCCTACGAGCAGTACTTC
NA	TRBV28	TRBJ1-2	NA	CASRSTGLYGYTF	TGTGCCAGCAGGTCTACAGGGCTGTATGGCTACACCTTC
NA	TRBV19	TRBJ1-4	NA	CASSIDLRTEREETNEKLFF	TGTGCCAGTAGTATAGATCTCCGGACAGAACGGGAGGAAACTAATGAAAAACTGTTTTTT
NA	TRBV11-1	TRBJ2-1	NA	CASSSWGSSYNEQFF	TGTGCCAGCAGTTCCTGGGGGAGCTCCTACAATGAGCAGTTCTTC
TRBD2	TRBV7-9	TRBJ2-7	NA	CASSLGLALDEQYF	TGTGCCAGCAGCTTAGGACTAGCGCTCGACGAGCAGTACTTC
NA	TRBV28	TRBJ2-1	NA	CASSFGDEQFF	TGTGCCAGCAGTTTTGGCGATGAGCAGTTCTTC
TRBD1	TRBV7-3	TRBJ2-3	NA	CASSLIAGTGGQNTQYF	TGTGCCAGCAGCTTAATTGCCGGGACAGGGGGCCAAAATACGCAGTATTTT
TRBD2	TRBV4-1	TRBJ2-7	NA	CASSQDWFSGRTHEQYF	TGCGCCAGCAGCCAAGATTGGTTTAGCGGGAGGACCCACGAGCAGTACTTC
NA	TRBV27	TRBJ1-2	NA	CASRTGGYGYTF	TGTGCCAGCAGGACAGGAGGGTATGGCTACACCTTC
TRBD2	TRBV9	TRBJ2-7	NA	CASSVAGGTEQYF	TGTGCCAGCAGCGTAGCGGGAGGCACCGAGCAGTACTTC
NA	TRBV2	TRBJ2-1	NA	CASMGGEWTLYNEQFF	TGTGCCAGCATGGGGGGTGAGTGGACCCTATACAATGAGCAGTTCTTC
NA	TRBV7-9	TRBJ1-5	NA	CASSLDGNSNQPQHF	TGTGCCAGCAGCCTAGACGGAAATAGCAATCAGCCCCAGCATTTT
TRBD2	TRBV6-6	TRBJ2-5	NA	CASRPSAGVGSWEQYF	TGTGCCAGCCGTCCCTCGGCGGGAGTAGGATCATGGGAGCAGTACTTC
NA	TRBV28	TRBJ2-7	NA	CASSDPGYEQYF	TGTGCCAGCAGTGATCCCGGGTACGAGCAGTACTTC
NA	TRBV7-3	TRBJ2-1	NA	CASSLTGPGSYNEQFF	TGTGCCAGCAGCTTAACGGGGCCGGGCAGTTACAATGAGCAGTTCTTC
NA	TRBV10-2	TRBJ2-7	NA	CASRDYEQYF	TGCGCCAGCAGGGACTACGAGCAGTACTTC
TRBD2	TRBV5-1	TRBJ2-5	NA	CASSLGLAVQETQYF	TGCGCCAGCAGCCTGGGACTAGCGGTCCAAGAGACCCAGTACTTC
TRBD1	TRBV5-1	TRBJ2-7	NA	CASSYKPGGVGQYF	TGCGCCAGCAGCTATAAGCCAGGGGGCGTAGGGCAGTACTTC
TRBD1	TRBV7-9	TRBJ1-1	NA	CASSPVTGVNTEAFF	TGTGCCAGCAGCCCCGTCACAGGGGTGAACACTGAAGCTTTCTTT
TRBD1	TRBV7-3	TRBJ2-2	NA	CASSLGGGQGNTGELFF	TGTGCCAGCAGCCTAGGAGGGGGACAGGGGAACACCGGGGAGCTGTTTTTT
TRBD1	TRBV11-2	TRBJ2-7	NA	CASSPGQGVREQYF	TGTGCCAGCAGCCCGGGACAGGGGGTCCGCGAGCAGTACTTC
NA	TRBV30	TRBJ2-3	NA	CAWNSGSSDTQYF	TGTGCCTGGAATAGTGGGAGCTCAGATACGCAGTATTTT
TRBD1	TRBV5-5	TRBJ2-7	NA	CASSWGQGAREQYF	TGTGCCAGCAGCTGGGGACAGGGGGCTCGCGAGCAGTACTTC
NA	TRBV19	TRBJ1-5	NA	CASSFSVGQPQHF	TGTGCCAGTAGCTTCAGCGTGGGCCAGCCCCAGCATTTT
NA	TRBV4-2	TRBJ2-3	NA	CASSQELLSTDTQYF	TGTGCCAGCAGCCAAGAATTACTATCCACAGATACGCAGTATTTT
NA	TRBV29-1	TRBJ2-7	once	CSVGLTYEQYF	TGCAGCGTTGGACTTACCTACGAGCAGTACTTC
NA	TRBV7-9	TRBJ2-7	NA	CASSLSGHGSYEQYF	TGTGCCAGCAGCTTATCCGGACACGGCTCCTACGAGCAGTACTTC
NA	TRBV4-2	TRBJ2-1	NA	CASSQGNEQFF	TGTGCCAGCAGCCAAGGTAATGAGCAGTTCTTC
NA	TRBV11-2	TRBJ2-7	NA	CASSLQANSYEQYF	TGTGCCAGCAGCTTACAGGCAAACTCCTACGAGCAGTACTTC
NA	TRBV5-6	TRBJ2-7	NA	CASSLSMGEWKYF	TGTGCCAGCAGCTTGTCGATGGGCGAGTGGAAATACTTC
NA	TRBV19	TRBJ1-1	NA	CASSLGTEAFF	TGTGCCAGTAGTCTAGGAACTGAAGCTTTCTTT
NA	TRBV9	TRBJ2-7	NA	CASSGGSSYEQYF	TGTGCCAGCAGCGGGGGGAGCTCCTACGAGCAGTACTTC
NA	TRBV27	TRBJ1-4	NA	CASRLKWGLTNEKLFF	TGTGCCAGCAGGCTCAAATGGGGTCTAACTAATGAAAAACTGTTTTTT
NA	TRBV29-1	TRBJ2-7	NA	CSVVERAYEQYF	TGCAGCGTTGTAGAAAGAGCCTACGAGCAGTACTTC
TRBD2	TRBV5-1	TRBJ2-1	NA	CASSSFTSVTYNEQFF	TGCGCCAGCAGCTCCTTTACTAGCGTCACCTACAATGAGCAGTTCTTC
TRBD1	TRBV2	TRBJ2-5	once	CASRQGAGETQYF	TGTGCCAGCCGACAGGGGGCTGGGGAGACCCAGTACTTC
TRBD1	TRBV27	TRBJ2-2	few	CASRLRTGEISGELFF	TGTGCCAGCAGGCTACGGACAGGGGAAATTAGCGGGGAGCTGTTTTTT
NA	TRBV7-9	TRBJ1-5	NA	CASSPTGKEQPQHF	TGTGCCAGCAGCCCCACAGGGAAGGAGCAGCCCCAGCATTTT
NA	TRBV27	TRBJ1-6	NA	CASSLAGGWSPLHF	TGTGCCAGCAGTTTAGCTGGAGGATGGTCACCCCTCCACTTT
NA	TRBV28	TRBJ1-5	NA	CASSLLNQDQPQHF	TGTGCCAGCAGTTTACTTAACCAGGATCAGCCCCAGCATTTT
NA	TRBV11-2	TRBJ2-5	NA	CASSLVEGVNQETQYF	TGTGCCAGCAGCTTAGTGGAAGGAGTAAACCAAGAGACCCAGTACTTC
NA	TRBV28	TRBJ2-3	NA	CASSFWSLTDTQYF	TGTGCCAGCAGTTTTTGGAGTCTCACAGATACGCAGTATTTT
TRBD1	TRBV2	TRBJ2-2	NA	CASKPGQGYAGELFF	TGTGCCAGTAAACCGGGACAGGGGTACGCCGGGGAGCTGTTTTTT
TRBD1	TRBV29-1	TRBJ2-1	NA	CSGTGQDNEQFF	TGCAGCGGCACGGGACAGGACAATGAGCAGTTCTTC
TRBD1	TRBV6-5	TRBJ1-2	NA	CASTPTGQGYGYTF	TGTGCCAGCACACCCACCGGACAGGGATATGGCTACACCTTC
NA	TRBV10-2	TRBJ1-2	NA	CASSEFDGSGTYGYTF	TGCGCCAGCAGTGAGTTTGATGGCAGCGGGACCTATGGCTACACCTTC